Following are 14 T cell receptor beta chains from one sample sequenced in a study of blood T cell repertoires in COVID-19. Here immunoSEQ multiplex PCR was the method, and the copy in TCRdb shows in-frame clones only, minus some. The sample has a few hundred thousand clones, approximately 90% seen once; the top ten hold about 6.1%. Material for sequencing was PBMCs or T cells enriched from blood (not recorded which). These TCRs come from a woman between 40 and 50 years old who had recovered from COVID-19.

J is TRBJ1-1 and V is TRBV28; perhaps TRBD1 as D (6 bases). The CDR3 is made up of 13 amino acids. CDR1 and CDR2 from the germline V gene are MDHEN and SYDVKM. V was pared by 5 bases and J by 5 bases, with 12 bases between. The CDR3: CASSQGLRTEAFF. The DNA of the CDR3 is TGTGCCAGCAGTCAGGGGTTGAGGACTGAAGCTTTCTTT.

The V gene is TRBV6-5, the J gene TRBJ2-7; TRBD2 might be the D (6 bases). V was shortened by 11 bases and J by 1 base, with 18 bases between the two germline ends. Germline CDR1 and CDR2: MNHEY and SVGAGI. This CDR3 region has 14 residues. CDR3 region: CAAAAGTRSYEQYF. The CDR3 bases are TGTGCCGCAGCAGCCGGGACTCGATCCTACGAGCAGTACTTC.

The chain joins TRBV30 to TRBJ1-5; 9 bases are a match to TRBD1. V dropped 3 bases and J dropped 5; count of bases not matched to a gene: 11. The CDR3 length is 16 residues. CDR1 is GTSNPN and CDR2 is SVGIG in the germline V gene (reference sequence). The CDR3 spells CAWSGGTGRAHQPQHF. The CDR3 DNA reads TGTGCCTGGAGCGGGGGGACAGGGCGAGCTCATCAGCCCCAGCATTTT.

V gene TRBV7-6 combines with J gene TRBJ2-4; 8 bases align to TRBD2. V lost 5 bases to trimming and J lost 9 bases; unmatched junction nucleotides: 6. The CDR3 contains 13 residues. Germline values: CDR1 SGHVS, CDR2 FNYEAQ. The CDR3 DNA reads TGTGCCAGCAGCCCTCAACGGGAGGGCATTCAGTACTTC. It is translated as CASSPQREGIQYF.

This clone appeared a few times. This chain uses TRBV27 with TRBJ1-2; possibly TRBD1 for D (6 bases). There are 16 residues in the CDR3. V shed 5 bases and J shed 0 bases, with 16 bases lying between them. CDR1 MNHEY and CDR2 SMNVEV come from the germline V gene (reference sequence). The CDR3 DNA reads TGTGCCAGCAGTCCCCGCGGCAGGGGAGCTAACTATGGCTACACCTTC. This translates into CASSPRGRGANYGYTF.

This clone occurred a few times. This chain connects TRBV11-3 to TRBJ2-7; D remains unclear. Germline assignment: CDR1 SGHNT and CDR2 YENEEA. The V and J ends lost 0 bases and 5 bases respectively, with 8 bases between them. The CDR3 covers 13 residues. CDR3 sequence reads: CASSLDFPNEQYF. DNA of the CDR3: TGTGCCAGCAGCTTAGATTTCCCCAACGAGCAGTACTTC.

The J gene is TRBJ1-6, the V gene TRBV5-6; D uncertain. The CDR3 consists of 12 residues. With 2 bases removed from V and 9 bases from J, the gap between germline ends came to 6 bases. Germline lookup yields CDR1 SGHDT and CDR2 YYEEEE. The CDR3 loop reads CASSFGGSPLHF. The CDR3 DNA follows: TGTGCCAGCAGCTTTGGCGGTTCACCCCTCCACTTT.

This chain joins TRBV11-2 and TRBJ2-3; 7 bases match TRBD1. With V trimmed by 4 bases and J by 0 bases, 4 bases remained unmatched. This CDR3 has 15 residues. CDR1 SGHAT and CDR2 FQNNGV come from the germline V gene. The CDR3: CASSWGQPSTDTQYF. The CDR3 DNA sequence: TGTGCCAGCAGCTGGGGACAGCCAAGCACAGATACGCAGTATTTT.

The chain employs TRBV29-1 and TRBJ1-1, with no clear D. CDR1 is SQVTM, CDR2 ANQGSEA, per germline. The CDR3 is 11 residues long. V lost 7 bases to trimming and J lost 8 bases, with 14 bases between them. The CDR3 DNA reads TGCAGCGGCGAAGAGCCTAAGGAAGCTTTCTTT. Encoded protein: CSGEEPKEAFF.

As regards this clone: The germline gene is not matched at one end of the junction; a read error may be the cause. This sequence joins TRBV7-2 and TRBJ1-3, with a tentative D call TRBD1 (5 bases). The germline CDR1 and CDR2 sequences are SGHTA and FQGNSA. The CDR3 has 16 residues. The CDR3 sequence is CASCFLGAPSGNTIYF. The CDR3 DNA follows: TGTGCCAGCTGCTTTCTAGGGGCTCCTTCTGGAAACACCATATATTTT.

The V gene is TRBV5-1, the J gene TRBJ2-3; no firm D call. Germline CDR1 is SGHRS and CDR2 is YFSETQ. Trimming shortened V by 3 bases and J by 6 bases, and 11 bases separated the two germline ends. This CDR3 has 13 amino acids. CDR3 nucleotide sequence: TGCGCCAGCAGCTCCCCCCCAGCGGATACGCAGTATTTT. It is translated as CASSSPPADTQYF. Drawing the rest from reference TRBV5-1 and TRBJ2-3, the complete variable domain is KAGVTQTPRYLIKTRGQQVTLSCSPISGHRSVSWYQQTPGQGLQFLFEYFSETQRNKGNFPGRFSGRQFSNSRSEMNVSTLELGDSALYLCASSSPPADTQYFGPGTRLTVL.

CDR3 DNA sequence: TGTGCCAGCAGTGACTACATGGGGAGCTACGAGCAGTACTTC. It is translated as CASSDYMGSYEQYF. This chain joins TRBV28 and TRBJ2-7; maybe TRBD2 (5 bases). Trimming left V 5 bases short and J 3 bases short, with 14 bases between. Germline values: CDR1 MDHEN, CDR2 SYDVKM. The CDR3 runs 14 residues.

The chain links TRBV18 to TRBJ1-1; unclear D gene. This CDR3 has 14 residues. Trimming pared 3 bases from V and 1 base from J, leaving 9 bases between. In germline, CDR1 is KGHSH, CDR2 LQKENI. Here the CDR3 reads CASSPGRENTEAFF. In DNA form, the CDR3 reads TGTGCCAGCTCACCCGGACGGGAGAACACTGAAGCTTTCTTT. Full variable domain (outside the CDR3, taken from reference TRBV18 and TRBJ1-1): NAGVMQNPRHLVRRRGQEARLRCSPMKGHSHVYWYRQLPEEGLKFMVYLQKENIIDESGMPKERFSAEFPKEGPSILRIQQVVRGDSAAYFCASSPGRENTEAFFGQGTRLTVV.

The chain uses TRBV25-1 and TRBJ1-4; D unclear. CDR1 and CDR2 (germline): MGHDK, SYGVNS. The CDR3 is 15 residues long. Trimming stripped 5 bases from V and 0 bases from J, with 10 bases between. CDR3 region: CASSRQRATNEKLFF. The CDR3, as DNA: TGTGCCAGCAGTAGGCAGCGTGCAACTAATGAAAAACTGTTTTTT.